The next 13 T cell receptor beta chains were all read from a single sample in a study of tumor-infiltrating lymphocytes in primary liver carcinoma. Joint extraction of RNA and DNA used roughly 18-34 mg of bulk tissue that was unsorted. With a constant-region primer, TCR beta cDNA was made from 400 to 550 ng of total RNA. Slightly modified ARM-PCR, run as three nested multiplex PCR rounds, produced the TCR beta libraries. Both of the initial two PCR rounds ran for nine to eleven cycles and employed TRBV1-TRBV30 forward primers alongside a C-beta reverse primer. MiXCR, applied by TCRdb to the multiplex PCR reads, yields one record per CDR3 protein. There are fewer than 150,000 distinct CDR3 sequences in the sample; 50% to 70% occur only once, and around 9.7% lies in the top ten. Input material: liver tumor tissue from sampling region 1. This sample's subset: tumor region T1, superior pole. The receptor set was obtained from a woman aged 55-69 years with primary liver carcinoma and hepatitis B virus infection.

As for this clonotype: Mismatch with germline at one junction end may stem from a read error. The gene calls are TRBV11-2 and TRBJ2-7, with D possibly being TRBD2 (5 bases). Germline V gene lookup returns CDR1 SGHAT and CDR2 FQNNGV. The CDR3 is 12 amino acids. In DNA, the CDR3 is TGTGTCAGCGACCACACTAGACACGAGCAGTACTTC. Protein sequence: CVSDHTRHEQYF.

In this sample, this clonotype turned up once. The junction shows a germline mismatch at one end, possibly a read error. The chain carries TRBV2 and TRBJ2-4, with D uncertain. Germline values: CDR1 SNHLY, CDR2 FYNNEI. CDR3 length equals 11 residues. CDR3 DNA sequence: TGTGCCAGCAAAACAGAAAAAATTCAGTACTTC. Its protein is CASKTEKIQYF.

A remark on this clonotype: One junction end does not reproduce the germline sequence, and a read error may be involved. The chain couples TRBV11-2 to TRBJ1-1; 7 bases map to TRBD1. Germline V gene data show CDR1 as SGHAT and CDR2 as FQNNGV. The CDR3 totals 14 residues. The CDR3 coding sequence is TGTGCCAGCACCCCTGGAGGGGTGAAAATTGGACAGGTTTTT. It encodes CASTPGGVKIGQVF.

As for this clonotype: A read error may produce the germline difference seen at one junction end. The rearrangement uses TRBV11-2 and TRBJ1-1, with unresolved D. The CDR3 length is 13 residues. Germline-derived CDR1 and CDR2 are SGHAT and FQNNGV. The CDR3 reads CDSNFHDGTEAFF. CDR3 DNA: TGTGACAGCAACTTTCATGATGGGACTGAAGCTTTCTTT.

The chain employs TRBV5-6 and TRBJ2-1; D perhaps matches TRBD1 (6 bases). From germline, CDR1 is SGHDT and CDR2 YYEEEE. The CDR3 is 13 residues long. V was clipped by 6 bases and J by 7 bases, with 14 bases between them. CDR3 residues: CASTFNRVNEQFF. Written as DNA, the CDR3 is TGTGCCAGCACTTTCAACAGGGTGAATGAGCAGTTCTTC. Based on the CDR3 plus reference TRBV5-6 and TRBJ2-1, the full variable domain is DAGVTQSPTHLIKTRGQQVTLRCSPKSGHDTVSWYQQALGQGPQFIFQYYEEEERQRGNFPDRFSGHQFPNYSSELNVNALLLGDSALYLCASTFNRVNEQFFGPGTRLTVL.

With respect to this clonotype: The junction does not match germline at one end; this may be a read error. The rearrangement joins TRBV7-8 to TRBJ2-1; TRBD2 matches at 10 bases. The CDR3 has 15 residues. CDR1 is SGHVS, CDR2 FQNEAQ, per germline. The CDR3: CANSPISGRVNEHFF. CDR3 sequence (DNA): TGTGCCAACAGCCCCATCAGCGGGAGGGTCAATGAGCATTTCTTC. Supplemented by reference TRBV7-8 and TRBJ2-1, the full variable domain reads GAGVSQSPRYKVAKRGQDVALRCDPISGHVSLFWYQQALGQGPEFLTYFQNEAQLDKSGLPSDRFFAERPEGSVSTLKIQRTQQEDSAVYLCANSPISGRVNEHFFGPGTRLTVL.

For this clonotype: One end of the junction varies from germline; a read error may be responsible. The genes are TRBV11-3 and TRBJ2-7, with D uncertain. Germline-derived CDR1 and CDR2 are SGHNT and YENEEA. This CDR3 region has 15 residues. The CDR3 DNA reads TGTGTCAGCAGCCCCCGGGCCACACCTTACTATGAGCAGTACTTC. Protein sequence: CVSSPRATPYYEQYF.

The CDR3 DNA sequence: TGCGCCAGCAGCTCTCGAGGGGACAGCCACGAGCAGTACTTC. Translated: CASSSRGDSHEQYF. The rearrangement joins TRBV5-1 to TRBJ2-7, with 7 bases that match TRBD1. Per the germline V gene, CDR1 is SGHRS and CDR2 is YFSETQ. The CDR3 runs to 14 residues. After removal of 3 bases from V and 5 bases from J, the junction contained 8 bases not matched to a gene.

The chain couples TRBV12-3 or TRBV12-4 to TRBJ1-1; D may be TRBD1 (6 bases). This CDR3 is built from 15 residues. The V gene lost 1 base and the J gene lost 4 bases, with 13 bases spanning the gap. The CDR3 region has the DNA TGTGCCAGCAGTTTAGTAGGGGGACTGAGCACTGAAGCTTTCTTT. Residues: CASSLVGGLSTEAFF.

As for this clonotype: This may be a read error: a much more frequent sequence differs by one nucleotide. The chain employs TRBV10-1 and TRBJ2-5, with 8 positions matching TRBD1. Per germline, CDR1 WNHNN and CDR2 SYGVQD (reference sequence). The CDR3 sequence is 15 residues long. CDR3 protein: CASSEGGAGQEIQYF. In DNA form, the CDR3 reads TGCGCCAGCAGTGAGGGGGGTGCGGGACAGGAGATCCAGTACTTC.

V is TRBV7-9 and J is TRBJ2-6, with D hard to call. Germline CDR1 reads SEHNR; CDR2 reads FQNEAQ (reference sequence). Between the trimmed V and J ends, which lost 1 base and 0 bases, there was a span of 10 bases. CDR3 length: 17 amino acids. Here the CDR3 reads CASSLVISASGANVLTF. The CDR3 nucleotides are TGTGCCAGCAGCTTAGTTATATCAGCCTCTGGGGCCAACGTCCTGACTTTC.

In the case of this clonotype: The conserved closing phenylalanine or tryptophan is absent in this CDR3, likely reflecting a read error. The chain has TRBV5-1 and TRBJ2-1; possible D gene TRBD2, 5 bases. This CDR3 has 12 residues. CDR1 is SGHRS and CDR2 is YFSETQ in the germline V gene. V was clipped by 4 bases and J by 7 bases, with 9 bases between them. The CDR3 region is CASSRERNEQFI. The CDR3 coding sequence is TGCGCCAGCAGCCGGGAAAGAAATGAGCAGTTCATC.

Of note for this clonotype: This may come from a read error, since a much larger clone is one base off. V usage is TRBV6-1 and J usage is TRBJ2-2, with 7 bases fitting TRBD2. The CDR3 extends over 13 amino acids. Germline lookup yields CDR1 MNHNS and CDR2 SASEGT. CDR3 in amino acids: CVSPNPGGGELFF. In DNA form, the CDR3 reads TGTGTCAGCCCCAACCCGGGGGGCGGGGAGCTGTTTTTT.